One and the same sample provided the 28 T cell receptor beta chains below, sequenced in a study of CD8 T cells in Susac syndrome. RNA, at roughly 0.45 to 1 ug, was reverse transcribed with random hexamers. TCRdb ran MiXCR on the immunoSEQ multiplex PCR reads and lists one entry per CDR3 protein. The sample consists of about 140,000 distinct CDR3 sequences, roughly 94% of them appearing once. The source material was CD4+ T cells from PBMCs. The receptors were gathered from a human donor with Susac syndrome.

The V call is TRBV29-1, the J call TRBJ1-1; possibly TRBD1 for D (6 bases). V was shortened by 0 bases and J by 11 bases, with 16 bases between the two germline ends. This CDR3 is 13 amino acids long. CDR1 is SQVTM, CDR2 ANQGSEA, per germline. This CDR3 is CSVEDRRGAGAFF. In DNA, the CDR3 is TGCAGCGTTGAAGATCGGAGGGGGGCCGGGGCTTTCTTT.

The chain has TRBV4-1 and TRBJ2-7, with D maybe TRBD1 (6 bases). Germline V gene data show CDR1 as MGHRA and CDR2 as YSYEKL. The CDR3 sequence is 14 residues long. Trimming took off 4 bases at V and 2 bases at J, with 12 bases between the two ends. CDR3 region: CASSPGTSTYEQYF. DNA of the CDR3: TGCGCCAGCAGCCCCGGGACATCTACCTACGAGCAGTACTTC.

The chain uses TRBV7-3 and TRBJ2-5; no firm D call. Germline values: CDR1 SGHTA, CDR2 FQGTGA. CDR3 length equals 14 residues. V was cut by 2 bases and J by 1 base, with 8 bases left in between. The CDR3, as DNA: TGTGCCAGCAGCTTAGTGGGAACCCAAGAGACCCAGTACTTC. As protein: CASSLVGTQETQYF. The whole variable domain, filled in from reference TRBV7-3 and TRBJ2-5, reads GAGVSQTPSNKVTEKGKYVELRCDPISGHTALYWYRQSLGQGPEFLIYFQGTGAADDSGLPNDRFFAVRPEGSVSTLKIQRTERGDSAVYLCASSLVGTQETQYFGPGTRLLVL.

V and J are TRBV15 and TRBJ2-7; a weak D match, TRBD1 (5 bases). Germline CDR1 LNHNV, CDR2 YYDKDF (reference sequence). This CDR3 is built from 14 residues. Trimming removed 0 bases at V and 5 bases at J, with 11 bases between. CDR3 nucleotide sequence: TGTGCCACCAGCAGAGATCTCGTCAGGGACGAGCAGTACTTC. Residues: CATSRDLVRDEQYF.

The chain employs TRBV2 and TRBJ2-5, with D hard to call. CDR3 size: 14 residues. V was cut by 2 bases and J by 1 base, with 8 bases left in between. Germline values: CDR1 SNHLY, CDR2 FYNNEI. The CDR3: CASSESLGQETQYF. The CDR3 nucleotides are TGTGCCAGCAGTGAATCGTTAGGCCAAGAGACCCAGTACTTC.

The CDR3, as DNA: TGTGCCAGCAGCCTTCTAGCGGGGGGGGCGTCGGGCGAGCAGTTCTTC. Amino acid sequence: CASSLLAGGASGEQFF. The chain combines TRBV7-6 with TRBJ2-1; TRBD2 aligns across 12 bases. Germline CDR1 is SGHVS and CDR2 is FNYEAQ. Trimming cost V 5 bases and J 10 bases; bases outside gene matches: 12. This CDR3 region has 16 residues.

This sequence joins TRBV2 and TRBJ1-1, with 9 bases aligning to TRBD1. The CDR3 loop spans 13 amino acids. Germline V lookup: CDR1 SNHLY, CDR2 FYNNEI. The V gene end was trimmed by 6 bases and the J gene end by 4 bases; junction bases not matched to a gene: 3. CDR3 amino acids: CASSDRGGTEAFF. The CDR3, as DNA: TGTGCCAGCAGCGACAGGGGGGGCACTGAAGCTTTCTTT.

The rearrangement links TRBV20-1 to TRBJ2-3; 8 bases are shared with TRBD2. The CDR3 loop spans 15 amino acids. Unmatched junction bases numbered 8, after V lost 5 bases and J lost 1 base. Germline CDR1 reads DFQATT; CDR2 reads SNEGSKA (reference sequence). This chain's CDR3 is CSAHSLAERTDTQYF. The CDR3 DNA sequence: TGCAGTGCTCACTCACTAGCGGAGCGCACAGATACGCAGTATTTT.

The genes are TRBV7-2 and TRBJ2-5; D is ambiguous. There are 13 residues in the CDR3. V lost 5 bases and J 2 bases, leaving 9 bases between the germline ends. The germline CDR1 and CDR2 sequences are SGHTA and FQGNSA. CDR3 DNA: TGTGCCAGCAGCACCCCAGGACAAGAGACCCAGTACTTC. Translated: CASSTPGQETQYF.

This chain links TRBV14 with TRBJ2-1, with 7 bases identical to TRBD2. CDR1 SGHDN and CDR2 FVKESK come from the germline V gene. Trimming at V came to 0 bases and at J to 6 bases, leaving 5 bases not matched to a gene. This CDR3 spans 15 amino acids. CDR3 loop: CASSQDRGLTNEQFF. CDR3 bases: TGTGCCAGCAGCCAAGATAGGGGACTAACCAATGAGCAGTTCTTC.

The rearrangement joins TRBV5-1 to TRBJ1-4; TRBD1 might be the D (6 bases). V shed 3 bases and J shed 7 bases, with 13 bases lying between them. The CDR3 is 14 amino acids. CDR1 and CDR2 from the germline V gene are SGHRS and YFSETQ. The CDR3 sequence is CASSSGRGGEKLFF. In DNA form, the CDR3 reads TGCGCCAGCAGCTCTGGCAGGGGTGGTGAAAAACTGTTTTTT.

A remark on this clonotype: At one end the junction does not follow the germline gene, possibly because of a read error. The rearrangement links TRBV20-1 to TRBJ2-3, with no clear D. The germline V gene has CDR1 DFQATT and CDR2 SNEGSKA (reference sequence). The CDR3 totals 9 residues. This chain's CDR3 is CSARPPFAF. CDR3 DNA: TGCAGTGCTAGACCTCCCTTTGCTTTT.

The chain has TRBV7-2 and TRBJ2-2; D is possibly TRBD1 or TRBD2 (5 bases each). CDR1 is SGHTA and CDR2 is FQGNSA in the germline V gene. This CDR3 has 16 amino acids. The V and J ends lost 3 bases and 5 bases respectively, with 16 bases between them. The CDR3 here is CASSLGRDGPTGELFF. The CDR3 DNA is TGTGCCAGCAGCTTGGGCCGGGACGGGCCGACCGGGGAGCTGTTTTTT.

V is TRBV20-1 and J is TRBJ2-1; unclear D gene. Germline loops: CDR1 DFQATT, CDR2 SNEGSKA (reference sequence). V was trimmed by 2 bases and J by 8 bases, leaving 10 bases between them. CDR3 length: 12 residues. CDR3 sequence reads: CSARRTVHEQFF. The CDR3 region has the DNA TGCAGTGCTAGACGGACGGTCCATGAGCAGTTCTTC.

The J gene is TRBJ2-3, the V gene TRBV12-3 or TRBV12-4, with D tentatively TRBD1 (5 bases). With 3 bases removed from V and 6 bases from J, the gap between germline ends came to 13 bases. The CDR3 spans 14 residues. CDR3 coding DNA: TGTGCCAGCAGTTTGGGCAGGGTGGGTGATACGCAGTATTTT. Protein sequence: CASSLGRVGDTQYF.

This sequence joins TRBV4-1 and TRBJ1-5; D uncertain. The length of the CDR3 is 16 residues. V lost 0 bases and J 7 bases, leaving 16 bases between the germline ends. Germline CDR1 and CDR2: MGHRA and YSYEKL. The CDR3 is CASSQERAGVRQPQHF. CDR3 DNA sequence: TGCGCCAGCAGCCAAGAGCGAGCCGGGGTGAGGCAGCCCCAGCATTTT.

The chain carries TRBV30 and TRBJ2-7; D possibly corresponds to TRBD2 (5 bases). V was shortened by 8 bases and J by 0 bases, with 20 bases between the two germline ends. Germline loops: CDR1 GTSNPN, CDR2 SVGIG (reference sequence). CDR3 length equals 15 residues. The chain's CDR3 is CAASKPGFRSYEQYF. CDR3 DNA: TGTGCCGCATCTAAGCCGGGATTCCGCTCCTACGAGCAGTACTTC.

This chain's CDR3 is CASHKGGWEDNEQFF. The CDR3 coding sequence is TGTGCCAGTCATAAGGGAGGCTGGGAAGACAATGAGCAGTTCTTC. The chain joins TRBV7-8 to TRBJ2-1; a weak D match, TRBD2 (6 bases). The CDR3 sequence is 15 residues long. Per the germline V gene, CDR1 is SGHVS and CDR2 is FQNEAQ. Trimming shortened V by 9 bases and J by 5 bases, and 20 bases separated the two germline ends.

The chain recombines TRBV20-1 with TRBJ2-3, with D hard to call. Deletions cut 5 bases from V and 0 bases from J, with 15 bases between. Germline V gives CDR1 DFQATT, CDR2 SNEGSKA (reference sequence). The CDR3 extends over 15 amino acids. CDR3 amino acids: CSAPDRAVSTDTQYF. CDR3 in DNA: TGCAGTGCTCCCGATCGGGCAGTTAGCACAGATACGCAGTATTTT.

The rearrangement uses TRBV12-3 or TRBV12-4 and TRBJ2-1; D is ambiguous. V was trimmed by 2 bases and J by 7 bases, leaving 12 bases between them. The CDR3 covers 14 residues. As DNA, the CDR3 is TGTGCCAGCAGTTTAATGTCTAGTCAGAATGAGCAGTTCTTC. As protein: CASSLMSSQNEQFF.

The chain is built from TRBV20-1 and TRBJ1-5; D may be TRBD1 (6 bases). The germline gives CDR1 DFQATT, CDR2 SNEGSKA (reference sequence). The germline V and J ends were trimmed by 3 bases and 4 bases, with 13 bases remaining between them. There are 14 residues in the CDR3. The CDR3 DNA reads TGCAGTGCTAGCGCCGGGACAATTAATCAGCCCCAGCATTTT. Encoded protein: CSASAGTINQPQHF.

The chain employs TRBV11-2 and TRBJ1-1; unclear D gene. Trimming removed 5 bases at V and 4 bases at J, with 11 bases between. Germline-derived CDR1 and CDR2 are SGHAT and FQNNGV. This CDR3 has 13 amino acids. The DNA for the CDR3 is TGTGCCAGCAGCCAGATGGGAGGCACTGAAGCTTTCTTT. Translation: CASSQMGGTEAFF.

V is TRBV6-5 and J is TRBJ1-2; TRBD1 matches 9 bases. CDR3 length: 13 amino acids. Germline V gene sequence: CDR1 MNHEY, CDR2 SVGAGI. V shed 5 bases and J 5 bases; nucleotides not matched to a gene: 3. The CDR3 DNA reads TGTGCCAGCAGTGGGACAGGGAAGTATGGCTACACCTTC. It translates to CASSGTGKYGYTF.

V usage is TRBV10-3 and J usage is TRBJ1-1; 7 bases align to TRBD1. Germline V gives CDR1 ENHRY, CDR2 SYGVKD. The CDR3 spans 14 residues. Trimming removed 5 bases from V and 11 bases from J; junction bases left unmatched: 14. This CDR3 is CAISLEGAWNRAFF. The CDR3 DNA reads TGTGCCATCAGTTTAGAGGGGGCTTGGAATAGGGCTTTCTTT.

V and J are TRBV20-1 and TRBJ2-3; TRBD2 agrees at 7 bases. Germline values: CDR1 DFQATT, CDR2 SNEGSKA (reference sequence). This CDR3 spans 11 amino acids. CDR3 sequence (DNA): TGCGTGGTAGCGGGTGCAGATACGCAGTATTTT. Translation gives CVVAGADTQYF.

The chain couples TRBV5-4 to TRBJ2-3; D is ambiguous. Trimming took off 1 base at V and 6 bases at J, with 9 bases between the two ends. The CDR3 runs 13 residues. Germline CDR1 is SGHNT and CDR2 is YYREEE (reference sequence). The CDR3 here is CASSLKNGDTQYF. CDR3 nucleotides: TGTGCCAGCAGCTTGAAAAACGGGGATACGCAGTATTTT.

V usage is TRBV7-3 and J usage is TRBJ2-1; 12 bases are a match to TRBD2. CDR1 and CDR2 (germline): SGHTA, FQGTGA. The CDR3 has 14 residues. J lost 8 bases, V lost 5 bases, and 4 bases had no gene match. The CDR3 DNA reads as TGTGCCAGCAGCCCTAGCGGGAGGGCCTATGAGCAGTTCTTC. As protein: CASSPSGRAYEQFF.

This sequence joins TRBV15 and TRBJ2-1; TRBD2 might be the D (6 bases). V was clipped by 5 bases and J by 9 bases, with 20 bases between them. Germline CDR1 is LNHNV and CDR2 is YYDKDF (reference sequence). CDR3 length equals 15 residues. CDR3 residues: CATSGGGQGRGEQFF. Here the CDR3 DNA reads TGTGCCACCAGCGGAGGAGGGCAGGGAAGGGGTGAGCAGTTCTTC.